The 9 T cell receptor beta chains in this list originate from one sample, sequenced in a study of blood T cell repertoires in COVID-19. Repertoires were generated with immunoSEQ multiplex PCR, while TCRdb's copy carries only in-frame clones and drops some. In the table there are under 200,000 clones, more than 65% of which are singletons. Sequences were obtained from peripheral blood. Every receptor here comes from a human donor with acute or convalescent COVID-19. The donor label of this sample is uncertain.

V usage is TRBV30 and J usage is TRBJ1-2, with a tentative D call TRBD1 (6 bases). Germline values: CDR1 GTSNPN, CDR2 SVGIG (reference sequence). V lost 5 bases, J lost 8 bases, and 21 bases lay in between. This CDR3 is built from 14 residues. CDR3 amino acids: CAWGGGQPFAGYTF. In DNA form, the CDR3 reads TGTGCCTGGGGCGGCGGACAGCCATTTGCCGGCTACACCTTC.

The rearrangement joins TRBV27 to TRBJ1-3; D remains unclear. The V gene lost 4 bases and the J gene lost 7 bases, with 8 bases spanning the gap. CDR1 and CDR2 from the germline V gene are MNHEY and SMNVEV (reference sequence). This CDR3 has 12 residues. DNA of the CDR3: TGTGCCAGCAGTTACCCGGGGAACACCATATATTTT. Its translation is CASSYPGNTIYF.

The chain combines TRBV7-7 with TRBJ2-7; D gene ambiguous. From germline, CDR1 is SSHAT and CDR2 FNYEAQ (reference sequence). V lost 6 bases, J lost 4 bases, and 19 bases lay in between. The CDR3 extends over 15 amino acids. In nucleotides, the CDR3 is TGTGCCAGCAGACCCTCAGCGCGCCCTAAATACGAGCAGTACTTC. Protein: CASRPSARPKYEQYF.

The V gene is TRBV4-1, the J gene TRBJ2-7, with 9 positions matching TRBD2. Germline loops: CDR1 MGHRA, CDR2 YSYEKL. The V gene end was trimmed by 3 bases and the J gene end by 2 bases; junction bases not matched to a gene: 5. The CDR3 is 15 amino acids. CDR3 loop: CASSQGLASPYEQYF. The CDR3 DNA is TGCGCCAGCAGCCAGGGACTAGCAAGCCCCTACGAGCAGTACTTC.

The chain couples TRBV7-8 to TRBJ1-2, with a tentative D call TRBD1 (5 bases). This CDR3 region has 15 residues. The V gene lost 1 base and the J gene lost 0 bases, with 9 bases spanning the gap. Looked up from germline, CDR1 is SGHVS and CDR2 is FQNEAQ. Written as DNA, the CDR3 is TGTGCCAGCAGCTTAGGAAGGGGTCCTAACTATGGCTACACCTTC. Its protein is CASSLGRGPNYGYTF.

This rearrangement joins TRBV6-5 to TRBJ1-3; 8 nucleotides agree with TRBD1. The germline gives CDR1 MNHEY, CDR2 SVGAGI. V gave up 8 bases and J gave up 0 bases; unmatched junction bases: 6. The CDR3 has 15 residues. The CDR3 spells CASLGQGNSGNTIYF. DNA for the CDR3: TGTGCCAGCCTTGGACAGGGAAACTCTGGAAACACCATATATTTT.

This CDR3 is CASSLVRGSETGELFF. As DNA, the CDR3 is TGTGCCAGCAGTTTAGTCAGGGGAAGTGAAACCGGGGAGCTGTTTTTT. The chain combines TRBV28 with TRBJ2-2; tentative D call: TRBD1 (6 bases). This CDR3 has 16 residues. Germline CDR1 MDHEN, CDR2 SYDVKM. Deletions cut 2 bases from V and 5 bases from J, with 15 bases between.

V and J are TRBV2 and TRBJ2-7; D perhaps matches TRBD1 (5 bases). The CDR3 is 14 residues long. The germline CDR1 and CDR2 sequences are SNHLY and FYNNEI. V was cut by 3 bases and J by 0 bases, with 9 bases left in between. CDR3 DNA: TGTGCCAGCAGTGAGGCAGGGTCCTCCTACGAGCAGTACTTC. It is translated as CASSEAGSSYEQYF.

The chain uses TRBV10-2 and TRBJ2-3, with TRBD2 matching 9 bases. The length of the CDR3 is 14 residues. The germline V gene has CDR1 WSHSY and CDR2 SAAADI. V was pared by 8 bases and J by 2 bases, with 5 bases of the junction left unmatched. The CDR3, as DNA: TGCGCCAGCCTTAGCGGGAGCCTCACAGATACGCAGTATTTT. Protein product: CASLSGSLTDTQYF.